Following are 27 T cell receptor beta chains from one sample sequenced in a study of blood T cell repertoires in COVID-19. Only in-frame clones appear in the TCRdb table, and some are missing; sequencing was by immunoSEQ multiplex PCR. There are some 290,000 clones in the sample; roughly 87% occur only once, and roughly 2.4% lies in the top ten. Source material: peripheral blood. Receptors were obtained from a woman between 45 and 60 years old who had recovered from COVID-19.

The V call is TRBV6-2 or TRBV6-3, the J call TRBJ2-4; 7 bases map to TRBD2. This CDR3 is 14 amino acids long. Trimming cost V 5 bases and J 9 bases; bases outside gene matches: 10. Germline V gives CDR1 MNHEY, CDR2 SVGEGT. CDR3 loop: CASSHLTSSSIQYF. CDR3 sequence (DNA): TGTGCCAGCAGTCACCTGACTAGCAGCAGCATTCAGTACTTC.

This clone was counted only a few times. The chain employs TRBV7-2 and TRBJ1-2; D ambiguous. The germline V gene has CDR1 SGHTA and CDR2 FQGNSA. V lost 5 bases to trimming and J lost 7 bases, with 14 bases between them. The length of the CDR3 is 13 residues. The DNA for the CDR3 is TGTGCCAGCAGCAAAGACGAGGGAATTGGCTACACCTTC. Its protein is CASSKDEGIGYTF.

This sequence joins TRBV18 and TRBJ2-5, with TRBD2 identical over 7 bases. The J segment lost 3 bases and the V segment lost 2 bases, leaving 9 bases of the junction unmatched. Germline CDR1 is KGHSH and CDR2 is LQKENI. The CDR3 runs 16 residues. DNA for the CDR3: TGTGCCAGCTCACCATTAACGGGGGGTACGGAAGAGACCCAGTACTTC. Its translation: CASSPLTGGTEETQYF. The full variable domain, its missing parts supplied by reference TRBV18 and TRBJ2-5, is NAGVMQNPRHLVRRRGQEARLRCSPMKGHSHVYWYRQLPEEGLKFMVYLQKENIIDESGMPKERFSAEFPKEGPSILRIQQVVRGDSAAYFCASSPLTGGTEETQYFGPGTRLLVL.

This rearrangement joins TRBV7-8 to TRBJ1-1; D perhaps matches TRBD1 (6 bases). The V end was cut by 5 bases, the J end by 1 base, with 14 bases between. The CDR3 covers 15 residues. Germline V lookup: CDR1 SGHVS, CDR2 FQNEAQ. CDR3: CASSPYRVQNTEAFF. CDR3 sequence (DNA): TGTGCCAGCAGCCCCTACAGGGTACAGAACACTGAAGCTTTCTTT.

In its sample, this clone was seen a few times. This chain connects TRBV10-2 to TRBJ1-1; perhaps TRBD1 as D (5 bases). Germline CDR1 is WSHSY and CDR2 is SAAADI. The CDR3 consists of 14 residues. Deletions cut 5 bases from V and 1 base from J, with 11 bases between. The CDR3 protein is CASSHRSGNTEAFF. CDR3 DNA: TGCGCCAGCAGTCACAGGTCGGGGAACACTGAAGCTTTCTTT.

Points on this clone: Other DNA sequences within the sample encode an identical CDR3. This chain connects TRBV9 to TRBJ2-7; a possible D gene is TRBD1 (5 bases). Germline assignment: CDR1 SGDLS and CDR2 YYNGEE. The CDR3 contains 14 residues. V lost 2 bases, J lost 2 bases, and 11 bases lay in between. CDR3 in amino acids: CASSVGQGTYEQYF. CDR3 in DNA: TGTGCCAGCAGCGTGGGGCAGGGTACCTACGAGCAGTACTTC. The variable domain in full, with the rest retrieved from reference TRBV9 and TRBJ2-7, is DSGVTQTPKHLITATGQRVTLRCSPRSGDLSVYWYQQSLDQGLQFLIQYYNGEERAKGNILERFSAQQFPDLHSELNLSSLELGDSALYFCASSVGQGTYEQYFGPGTRLTVT.

This chain uses TRBV6-6 with TRBJ2-5; TRBD2 might be the D (5 bases). V was trimmed by 6 bases and J by 5 bases, leaving 19 bases between them. Per germline, CDR1 MNHNY and CDR2 SVGAGI (reference sequence). The CDR3 totals 15 residues. CDR3 nucleotides: TGTGCCAGCAGGTGGCCGGGGTACAGCAGGGAGACCCAGTACTTC. This sequence encodes CASRWPGYSRETQYF.

This rearrangement joins TRBV27 to TRBJ1-2, with 9 bases that match TRBD1. The CDR3 has 15 amino acids. Trimming took 3 bases from V and 4 from J; bases not matched to a gene: 6. Germline loops: CDR1 MNHEY, CDR2 SMNVEV (reference sequence). The CDR3 nucleotides are TGTGCCAGCAGTTTCTCGGGACAGGGCCTCTATGGCTACACCTTC. Its protein product is CASSFSGQGLYGYTF.

The V and J genes are TRBV19 and TRBJ1-2; 9 bases agree with TRBD1. The CDR3 length is 12 residues. Unmatched junction bases numbered 8, after V lost 8 bases and J lost 10 bases. Germline V gene data show CDR1 as LNHDA and CDR2 as SQIVND (reference sequence). The CDR3 coding sequence is TGTGCCAGTGCGCTACAGGGGGCCGACTACACCTTC. Protein: CASALQGADYTF.

The chain uses TRBV7-2 and TRBJ2-3; 14 bases line up with TRBD2. This CDR3 contains 16 residues. CDR1 and CDR2 (germline): SGHTA, FQGNSA. V shed 8 bases and J 5 bases; nucleotides not matched to a gene: 9. The DNA of the CDR3 is TGTGCCAGCTCCTTATCCGGGACTAGCGGGGGAGATACGCAGTATTTT. This codes for CASSLSGTSGGDTQYF.

V usage is TRBV24-1 and J usage is TRBJ1-3; TRBD1 is a possible D gene (6 bases). V dropped 7 bases and J dropped 3 bases, with 12 bases sitting between them. Looked up from germline, CDR1 is KGHDR and CDR2 is SFDVKD. This CDR3 is 14 amino acids long. Here the CDR3 reads CATSAGTSGNTIYF. The CDR3 coding sequence is TGTGCCACCAGCGCCGGGACAAGTGGAAACACCATATATTTT.

V and J are TRBV9 and TRBJ2-3; TRBD2 agrees at 11 bases. CDR3 length: 15 amino acids. The V and J ends lost 2 bases and 2 bases, in that order; junction bases with no gene match: 1. CDR1 and CDR2 (germline): SGDLS, YYNGEE. CDR3 residues: CASSVSGRATDTQYF. The CDR3 bases are TGTGCCAGCAGCGTTAGCGGGAGGGCCACAGATACGCAGTATTTT.

The V and J genes are TRBV11-2 and TRBJ1-2; D is undetermined. The CDR3 is 13 residues long. Trimming shortened V by 2 bases and J by 4 bases, and 8 bases separated the two germline ends. Germline CDR1 and CDR2: SGHAT and FQNNGV. The DNA of the CDR3 is TGTGCCAGCAGCTTAACAGCCGTCTATGGCTACACCTTC. As protein: CASSLTAVYGYTF. The full variable domain, its missing parts supplied by reference TRBV11-2 and TRBJ1-2, is EAGVAQSPRYKIIEKRQSVAFWCNPISGHATLYWYQQILGQGPKLLIQFQNNGVVDDSQLPKDRFSAERLKGVDSTLKIQPAKLEDSAVYLCASSLTAVYGYTFGSGTRLTVV.

The rearrangement joins TRBV5-1 to TRBJ2-1, with TRBD2 matching over 11 bases. The CDR3 spans 17 residues. CDR1 and CDR2 from the germline V gene are SGHRS and YFSETQ. V trimming: 6 bases; J trimming: 4 bases; junction bases outside the gene matches: 12. CDR3 loop: CASTFLLAGGVYNEQFF. The CDR3 coding sequence is TGCGCCAGCACCTTTTTGTTAGCGGGAGGGGTTTACAATGAGCAGTTCTTC.

The CDR3 spells CSVIGREDGYTF. The DNA for the CDR3 is TGCAGCGTTATTGGACGGGAGGATGGCTACACCTTC. The chain uses TRBV29-1 and TRBJ1-2; D call uncertain. This CDR3 has 12 amino acids. With 5 bases removed from V and 6 bases from J, the gap between germline ends came to 13 bases. Germline V gene sequence: CDR1 SQVTM, CDR2 ANQGSEA. Using reference TRBV29-1 and TRBJ1-2 for the parts outside the CDR3, the full variable domain is SAVISQKPSRDICQRGTSLTIQCQVDSQVTMMFWYRQQPGQSLTLIATANQGSEATYESGFVIDKFPISRPNLTFSTLTVSNMSPEDSSIYLCSVIGREDGYTFGSGTRLTVV.

The chain combines TRBV18 with TRBJ2-3; the D gene is possibly TRBD1 (5 bases). This CDR3 has 17 amino acids. Per the germline V gene, CDR1 is KGHSH and CDR2 is LQKENI. V was cut by 0 bases and J by 3 bases, with 16 bases left in between. The CDR3 DNA reads TGTGCCAGCTCACCACCCCAACGGACATATCGGACAGATACGCAGTATTTT. Amino acids: CASSPPQRTYRTDTQYF. Looking up the rest from reference TRBV18 and TRBJ2-3 gives the full variable domain: NAGVMQNPRHLVRRRGQEARLRCSPMKGHSHVYWYRQLPEEGLKFMVYLQKENIIDESGMPKERFSAEFPKEGPSILRIQQVVRGDSAAYFCASSPPQRTYRTDTQYFGPGTRLTVL.

The chain uses TRBV7-9 and TRBJ2-5; 11 bases agree with TRBD2. V shed 6 bases and J 7 bases; nucleotides not matched to a gene: 13. Germline CDR1 reads SEHNR; CDR2 reads FQNEAQ (reference sequence). This CDR3 is 16 amino acids long. The CDR3 loop is CASSSTSGSGRGTQYF. CDR3 in DNA: TGTGCCAGCAGTTCCACATCGGGTAGCGGGAGGGGGACCCAGTACTTC.

This chain uses TRBV5-6 with TRBJ2-6, with 7 bases identical to TRBD1. CDR1 is SGHDT and CDR2 is YYEEEE in the germline V gene. CDR3 size: 15 residues. V trimming: 4 bases; J trimming: 1 base; junction bases outside the gene matches: 2. The CDR3 sequence is CASSTQGSGANVLTF. The CDR3 coding sequence is TGTGCCAGCAGCACACAGGGGTCTGGGGCCAACGTCCTGACTTTC.

V and J are TRBV6-6 and TRBJ1-5; 8 nucleotides agree with TRBD1. The CDR3 has 14 residues. The V gene end was trimmed by 1 base and the J gene end by 5 bases; junction bases not matched to a gene: 1. CDR1 and CDR2 (germline): MNHNY, SVGAGI (reference sequence). The CDR3 coding sequence is TGTGCCAGCAGTTACTGGACAGGGTATCAGCCCCAGCATTTT. It translates to CASSYWTGYQPQHF.

This clone appeared once. The chain couples TRBV7-9 to TRBJ2-7; 11 nucleotides match TRBD1. V shed 0 bases, J shed 2 bases, and the junction held 3 bases outside the gene matches. Germline CDR1 is SEHNR and CDR2 is FQNEAQ (reference sequence). CDR3 length: 16 residues. The CDR3 nucleotides are TGTGCCAGCAGCTTAGCGGGGACAGGGGGGGCCTACGAGCAGTACTTC. Translating it yields CASSLAGTGGAYEQYF. Filled out from reference TRBV7-9 and TRBJ2-7, the complete variable domain reads DTGVSQNPRHKITKRGQNVTFRCDPISEHNRLYWYRQTLGQGPEFLTYFQNEAQLEKSRLLSDRFSAERPKGSFSTLEIQRTEQGDSAMYLCASSLAGTGGAYEQYFGPGTRLTVT.

Only one count was recorded for this clone. This chain links TRBV6-4 with TRBJ2-2; 7 nucleotides line up with TRBD1. The CDR3 contains 13 residues. The J segment lost 3 bases and the V segment lost 7 bases, leaving 2 bases of the junction unmatched. From germline, CDR1 is MRHNA and CDR2 SNTAGT. The CDR3: CASMQGDTGELFF. The CDR3 nucleotides are TGTGCCAGCATGCAGGGGGACACCGGGGAGCTGTTTTTT.

This chain uses TRBV28 with TRBJ1-1, with 10 bases fitting TRBD1. J was trimmed by 5 bases and V by 5 bases; bases with no gene match: 14. CDR1 and CDR2 from the germline V gene are MDHEN and SYDVKM. There are 17 residues in the CDR3. CDR3 residues: CASSPGTGDVWRTEAFF. Here the CDR3 DNA reads TGTGCCAGCAGTCCCGGGACAGGGGATGTTTGGAGAACTGAAGCTTTCTTT.

The V call is TRBV7-2, the J call TRBJ1-1; 9 positions match TRBD1. The CDR3 is 13 residues long. Looked up from germline, CDR1 is SGHTA and CDR2 is FQGNSA. V was clipped by 5 bases and J by 4 bases; unmatched bases: 2. The CDR3 nucleotides read TGTGCCAGCAGCCCGACAGGGGGCACTGAAGCTTTCTTT. Its translation is CASSPTGGTEAFF. Full variable domain (missing parts from reference TRBV7-2 and TRBJ1-1): GAGVSQSPSNKVTEKGKDVELRCDPISGHTALYWYRQSLGQGLEFLIYFQGNSAPDKSGLPSDRFSAERTGGSVSTLTIQRTQQEDSAVYLCASSPTGGTEAFFGQGTRLTVV.

V is TRBV11-3 and J is TRBJ2-5; 10 nucleotides match TRBD1. V shed 1 base, J shed 5 bases, and the junction held 7 bases outside the gene matches. This CDR3 comprises 16 residues. Germline V gene data show CDR1 as SGHNT and CDR2 as YENEEA. For the CDR3, the DNA is TGTGCCAGCAGCTTAGGGGCGACAGGGGGCTATGAGACCCAGTACTTC. This translates into CASSLGATGGYETQYF.

The V and J genes are TRBV6-5 and TRBJ2-7, with 9 bases that match TRBD1. J gave up 5 bases and V 5 bases, and 7 bases lay outside the gene matches. CDR3 length: 14 residues. Germline-derived CDR1 and CDR2 are MNHEY and SVGAGI. The CDR3 coding sequence is TGTGCCAGCAGTAAGGGGGACAGGGCCCACGAGCAGTACTTC. Translating it yields CASSKGDRAHEQYF.

This sequence joins TRBV9 and TRBJ1-2; a possible D gene is TRBD1 (6 bases). There are 15 residues in the CDR3. V lost 3 bases and J lost 8, with 20 bases in between. The germline V gene encodes CDR1 SGDLS and CDR2 YYNGEE. In nucleotides, the CDR3 is TGTGCCAGCAGCGCCCATAACAGGGAGTTCGGAGGCTACACCTTC. Its protein is CASSAHNREFGGYTF.

The genes are TRBV10-3 and TRBJ1-6, with a tentative D call TRBD1 (6 bases). Germline-derived CDR1 and CDR2 are ENHRY and SYGVKD. This CDR3 contains 15 residues. Trimming stripped 6 bases from V and 6 bases from J, with 15 bases between. The CDR3 nucleotides are TGTGCCATCAGCGACTCAGGGGTGGGTAATTCACCCCTCCACTTT. Amino acid sequence: CAISDSGVGNSPLHF.